Below, one T cell receptor beta chain is given with its context. Antigen: not known. The sample originates from a study of regulatory T cells in long-lasting Graves disease. Study summary: Persistence in Graves' disease required over 5 years of antithyroid drugs plus positive TSH receptor antibodies.

TCR beta libraries were built with iRepertoire HTBI primers and Arm-PCR of CDR3 regions. TCRdb re-called the multiplex PCR reads with MiXCR, one entry per CDR3 protein. This sample has hundreds of thousands of distinct CDR3 sequences; roughly 22% occur once, and the top ten carry approximately 14%. The study, taken as a whole, reports: What was studied was peripheral blood only, and not thyroid tissue.

The germline V gene encodes CDR1 SQVTM and CDR2 ANQGSEA. This CDR3 has 12 amino acids. With 0 bases removed from V and 6 bases from J, the gap between germline ends came to 8 bases. Time point specified: persistent/refractory GD, antithyroid drugs over 5 years with positive TRAb. Generation of the TCR library employed RNA extracted from PBMCs. This sequence was found in a female donor with Graves disease. V is TRBV29-1 and J is TRBJ1-2; D ambiguous. The material was peripheral blood mononuclear cells (PBMCs), obtained when the disease was refractory, from a patient treated with antithyroid drugs. As DNA, the CDR3 is TGCAGCGTTGAAGACGGGAGGGATGGCTACACCTTC. This encodes CSVEDGRDGYTF. The full variable domain, its missing parts supplied by reference TRBV29-1 and TRBJ1-2, is SAVISQKPSRDICQRGTSLTIQCQVDSQVTMMFWYRQQPGQSLTLIATANQGSEATYESGFVIDKFPISRPNLTFSTLTVSNMSPEDSSIYLCSVEDGRDGYTFGSGTRLTVV.